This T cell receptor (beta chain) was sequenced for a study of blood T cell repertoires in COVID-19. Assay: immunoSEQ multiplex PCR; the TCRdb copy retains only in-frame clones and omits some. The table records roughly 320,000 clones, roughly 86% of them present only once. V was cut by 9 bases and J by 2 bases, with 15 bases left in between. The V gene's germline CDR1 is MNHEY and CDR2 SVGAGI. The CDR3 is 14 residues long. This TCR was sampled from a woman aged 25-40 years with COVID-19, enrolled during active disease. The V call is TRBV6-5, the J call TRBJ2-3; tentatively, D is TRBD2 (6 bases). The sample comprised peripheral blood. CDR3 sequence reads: CASQRGGFTDTQYF. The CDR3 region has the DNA TGTGCCAGTCAGCGTGGGGGGTTCACAGATACGCAGTATTTT.